Listed here are 21 T cell receptor beta chains from one sample, sequenced in a study of cytomegalovirus exposure and HLA in healthy donors. 13 Jbeta primers and 60 Vbeta primers were used for the PCR. The table came from immunoSEQ multiplex PCR; TCRdb's copy has only in-frame clones and leaves some out. The sample has approximately 96,000 clones, 74% seen once. Sequenced input: PBMCs. Source of these receptors: a male donor in good health and CMV-seronegative.

This clone was detected once. The chain recombines TRBV29-1 with TRBJ2-7; 13 positions agree with TRBD2. The V and J ends lost 6 bases and 5 bases, in that order; junction bases with no gene match: 7. Germline CDR1 is SQVTM and CDR2 is ANQGSEA. This CDR3 region has 14 residues. The CDR3 DNA follows: TGCAGCGTATCTACTAGCGGGAGGGCCGACGAGCAGTACTTC. It codes for CSVSTSGRADEQYF.

The V call is TRBV7-2, the J call TRBJ1-4; D may be TRBD1 (5 bases). Germline CDR1 reads SGHTA; CDR2 reads FQGNSA. This CDR3 region has 17 residues. Deletions cut 1 base from V and 4 bases from J, with 16 bases between. The CDR3: CASSLEGPGRVNEKLFF. The CDR3 coding sequence is TGTGCCAGCAGCTTAGAGGGGCCTGGACGGGTTAATGAAAAACTGTTTTTT.

The table lists this clone with a few counts. V usage is TRBV6-1 and J usage is TRBJ1-4, with 9 bases aligning to TRBD1. The germline V gene encodes CDR1 MNHNS and CDR2 SASEGT. CDR3 length: 14 amino acids. After removal of 2 bases from V and 8 bases from J, the junction contained 3 bases not matched to a gene. The CDR3 protein is CASSELGQGEKLFF. The CDR3 DNA reads as TGTGCCAGCAGTGAACTCGGACAGGGGGAAAAACTGTTTTTT.

This clone was observed a handful of times. The chain couples TRBV5-8 to TRBJ1-2; TRBD1 is a possible D gene (5 bases). This CDR3 spans 14 amino acids. In germline, CDR1 is SGHTS, CDR2 YDEGEE. V was cut by 0 bases and J by 7 bases, with 13 bases left in between. The chain's CDR3 is CASSLEASGSGYTF. DNA of the CDR3: TGTGCCAGCAGCTTGGAAGCGTCAGGGTCTGGCTACACCTTC. The variable domain in full, completed from reference TRBV5-8 and TRBJ1-2, reads EAGVTQSPTHLIKTRGQQATLRCSPISGHTSVYWYQQALGLGLQFLLWYDEGEERNRGNFPPRFSGRQFPNYSSELNVNALELEDSALYLCASSLEASGSGYTFGSGTRLTVV.

The chain joins TRBV5-1 to TRBJ2-7; the match to TRBD1 covers 10 bases. CDR1 and CDR2 from the germline V gene are SGHRS and YFSETQ. The V and J ends lost 4 bases and 2 bases, in that order; junction bases with no gene match: 6. This CDR3 is 15 amino acids long. In nucleotides, the CDR3 is TGCGCCAGCAGCCCCGCCGGGACAGGGGCCTACGAGCAGTACTTC. This translates into CASSPAGTGAYEQYF.

The chain is built from TRBV7-2 and TRBJ1-1; the match to TRBD1 covers 7 bases. Unmatched junction bases numbered 10, after V lost 5 bases and J lost 1 base. The CDR3 is 16 amino acids. Germline CDR1 SGHTA, CDR2 FQGNSA. CDR3 region: CASSPPGTAKNTEAFF. The CDR3 nucleotides are TGTGCCAGCAGCCCCCCCGGGACAGCTAAGAACACTGAAGCTTTCTTT.

The chain couples TRBV5-6 to TRBJ2-7; 8 nucleotides agree with TRBD2. The CDR3 extends over 15 amino acids. V lost 2 bases to trimming and J lost 4 bases; unmatched junction nucleotides: 8. The germline gives CDR1 SGHDT, CDR2 YYEEEE. The CDR3 loop reads CASSFPGGAIYEQYF. The CDR3 DNA is TGTGCCAGCAGCTTCCCGGGAGGGGCGATATACGAGCAGTACTTC.

The rearrangement joins TRBV11-2 to TRBJ1-1; 7 bases align to TRBD1. With V trimmed by 5 bases and J by 1 base, 7 bases remained unmatched. Germline V gives CDR1 SGHAT, CDR2 FQNNGV. The CDR3 totals 15 residues. DNA of the CDR3: TGTGCCAGCAGCGGGGGACAGAGGACGAACACTGAAGCTTTCTTT. Residues: CASSGGQRTNTEAFF.

The chain carries TRBV10-3 and TRBJ2-7, with TRBD2 identical over 9 bases. CDR1 and CDR2 (germline): ENHRY, SYGVKD. This CDR3 is built from 16 residues. The V and J ends lost 0 bases and 5 bases, in that order; junction bases with no gene match: 8. The CDR3 DNA reads as TGTGCCATCAGTGAGTCTGGCGGGAGGGAAGTTAACGAGCAGTACTTC. Its protein is CAISESGGREVNEQYF.

The count of this clone is one. This chain links TRBV29-1 with TRBJ1-2; 7 bases match TRBD1. This CDR3 region has 14 residues. V shed 6 bases and J 1 base; nucleotides not matched to a gene: 8. Germline loops: CDR1 SQVTM, CDR2 ANQGSEA. CDR3 protein: CSVDGTDYNYGYTF. CDR3 coding DNA: TGCAGCGTGGACGGGACAGACTATAACTATGGCTACACCTTC.

As concerns this clone: Other DNA sequences in the sample encode the same CDR3. The chain uses TRBV5-1 and TRBJ2-5, with D perhaps TRBD1 (7 bases). CDR1 SGHRS and CDR2 YFSETQ come from the germline V gene. CDR3 length equals 14 residues. Trimming removed 4 bases from V and 5 bases from J, with 15 bases in between. For the CDR3, the DNA is TGCGCCAGCAGCCTGCCAGGGGGGAGGGAGACCCAGTACTTC. It is translated as CASSLPGGRETQYF. Supplemented by reference TRBV5-1 and TRBJ2-5, the full variable domain reads KAGVTQTPRYLIKTRGQQVTLSCSPISGHRSVSWYQQTPGQGLQFLFEYFSETQRNKGNFPGRFSGRQFSNSRSEMNVSTLELGDSALYLCASSLPGGRETQYFGPGTRLLVL.

The gene calls are TRBV27 and TRBJ2-1; 11 bases agree with TRBD2. The J segment lost 7 bases and the V segment lost 8 bases, leaving 7 bases of the junction unmatched. Germline V gives CDR1 MNHEY, CDR2 SMNVEV (reference sequence). The CDR3 runs 14 residues. CDR3 loop: CASFHSGRGNEQFF. CDR3 DNA sequence: TGTGCCAGCTTTCATAGCGGGAGGGGGAATGAGCAGTTCTTC.

V gene TRBV5-4 combines with J gene TRBJ2-1; 7 positions agree with TRBD2. After removal of 3 bases from V and 0 bases from J, the junction contained 6 bases not matched to a gene. This CDR3 comprises 16 residues. Per the germline V gene, CDR1 is SGHNT and CDR2 is YYREEE (reference sequence). CDR3 coding DNA: TGTGCCAGCAGCTCGCTAGCGGTAAGCTCCTACAATGAGCAGTTCTTC. Translation gives CASSSLAVSSYNEQFF. The whole variable domain, remainder taken from reference TRBV5-4 and TRBJ2-1, is ETGVTQSPTHLIKTRGQQVTLRCSSQSGHNTVSWYQQALGQGPQFIFQYYREEENGRGNFPPRFSGLQFPNYSSELNVNALELDDSALYLCASSSLAVSSYNEQFFGPGTRLTVL.

The sample holds one count of this clone. The chain couples TRBV27 to TRBJ1-4; 9 bases are a match to TRBD1. V shed 5 bases and J 7 bases; nucleotides not matched to a gene: 8. CDR3 size: 15 residues. CDR1 and CDR2 (germline): MNHEY, SMNVEV (reference sequence). The CDR3 DNA reads as TGTGCCAGCAGTGGGGCCGGGACAGGGACTGAAAAACTGTTTTTT. Amino acids: CASSGAGTGTEKLFF.

This clone was seen a single time. The chain has TRBV7-3 and TRBJ2-1; 10 nucleotides match TRBD2. The CDR3 has 14 residues. Germline loops: CDR1 SGHTA, CDR2 FQGTGA. With V trimmed by 4 bases and J by 8 bases, 5 bases remained unmatched. The CDR3 DNA reads TGTGCCAGCAGCTATTTAGCGGGAGGCGATGAGCAGTTCTTC. Translated: CASSYLAGGDEQFF.

As concerns this clone: The junction and the germline gene differ at one end; a read error may be behind it. Other nucleotide sequences in the sample specify the same CDR3. The chain couples TRBV14 to TRBJ2-4; D perhaps matches TRBD2 (6 bases). The germline V gene has CDR1 SGHDN and CDR2 FVKESK. This CDR3 is 17 amino acids long. In nucleotides, the CDR3 is TGTGCCAGTAGCCAAGATCTTTCTGTGGAGGGACGGGGCATTCAGTACTTC. Encoded protein: CASSQDLSVEGRGIQYF.

The sample holds a few counts of this clone. The chain employs TRBV6-1 and TRBJ2-5, with D maybe TRBD1 (6 bases). From germline, CDR1 is MNHNS and CDR2 SASEGT. This CDR3 region has 15 residues. The germline V and J ends were trimmed by 5 bases and 3 bases, with 16 bases remaining between them. DNA of the CDR3: TGTGCCAGCAGTCTAAGCCGGGACATAAAAGAGACCCAGTACTTC. Translating gives CASSLSRDIKETQYF.

Comment on this clone: Other DNA sequences from this sample encode an identical CDR3 as well. The rearrangement uses TRBV5-1 and TRBJ2-7, with 13 bases aligning to TRBD2. CDR1 SGHRS and CDR2 YFSETQ come from the germline V gene. The CDR3 is 15 amino acids. Trimming removed 4 bases from V and 5 bases from J; junction bases left unmatched: 6. The CDR3 coding sequence is TGCGCCAGCAGCCCCGGACTAGCGGGAGTCAACGAGCAGTACTTC. Protein product: CASSPGLAGVNEQYF.

The chain is built from TRBV27 and TRBJ1-4, with D perhaps TRBD1 (5 bases). The CDR3 is 14 amino acids. The germline V gene encodes CDR1 MNHEY and CDR2 SMNVEV (reference sequence). V was cut by 6 bases and J by 2 bases, with 10 bases left in between. CDR3 sequence reads: CASRLTDTNEKLFF. The DNA of the CDR3 is TGTGCCAGCAGACTGACAGATACTAATGAAAAACTGTTTTTT. Full variable domain (missing parts from reference TRBV27 and TRBJ1-4): EAQVTQNPRYLITVTGKKLTVTCSQNMNHEYMSWYRQDPGLGLRQIYYSMNVEVTDKGDVPEGYKVSRKEKRNFPLILESPSPNQTSLYFCASRLTDTNEKLFFGSGTQLSVL.

The chain combines TRBV4-3 with TRBJ1-1, with D uncertain. V shed 0 bases and J shed 4 bases, with 12 bases lying between them. CDR1 and CDR2 from the germline V gene are LGHNA and YSLEER. This CDR3 is built from 15 residues. The CDR3: CASSQDLRASTEAFF. Here the CDR3 DNA reads TGCGCCAGCAGCCAAGACCTCCGTGCGAGCACTGAAGCTTTCTTT.

This chain connects TRBV5-4 to TRBJ2-5; no definite D call. Germline lookup yields CDR1 SGHNT and CDR2 YYREEE (reference sequence). Trimming shortened V by 5 bases and J by 5 bases, and 19 bases separated the two germline ends. The CDR3 is made up of 15 amino acids. CDR3 nucleotide sequence: TGTGCCAGCAGTTTCGGGTCCGGAGAGCCCGAGACCCAGTACTTC. Its translation is CASSFGSGEPETQYF.